Given below is one T cell receptor beta chain in context. The protocol was immunoSEQ multiplex PCR, while the TCRdb copy is restricted to in-frame clones and leaves out a portion. Among about 120,000 clones listed, 87% were seen once. This sample is drawn from a study of blood T cell repertoires in COVID-19. As for the study in general: PBMCs, B-cell-depleted T cells, or T cells were the source of the cDNA or gDNA that made up the material.

Germline V gives CDR1 SGHAT, CDR2 FQDESV (reference sequence). This CDR3 region has 14 residues. The V gene lost 5 bases and the J gene lost 0 bases, with 10 bases spanning the gap. This sequence was found in a woman aged 45-65 years with acute or convalescent COVID-19. The genes are TRBV11-1 and TRBJ2-5; possibly TRBD1 for D (6 bases). The source material was peripheral blood. The CDR3 nucleotides read TGTGCCAGCAGCCGAGGACAGCACCAAGAGACCCAGTACTTC. This translates into CASSRGQHQETQYF.